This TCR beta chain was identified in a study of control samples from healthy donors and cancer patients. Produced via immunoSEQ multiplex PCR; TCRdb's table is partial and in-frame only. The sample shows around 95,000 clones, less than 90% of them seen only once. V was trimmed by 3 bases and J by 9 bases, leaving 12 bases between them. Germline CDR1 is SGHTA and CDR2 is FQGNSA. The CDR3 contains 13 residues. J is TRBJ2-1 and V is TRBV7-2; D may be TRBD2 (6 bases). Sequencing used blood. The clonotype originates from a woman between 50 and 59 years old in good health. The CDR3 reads CASSFRLEGEQFF. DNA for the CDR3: TGTGCCAGCAGCTTCCGCCTGGAGGGTGAGCAGTTCTTC.